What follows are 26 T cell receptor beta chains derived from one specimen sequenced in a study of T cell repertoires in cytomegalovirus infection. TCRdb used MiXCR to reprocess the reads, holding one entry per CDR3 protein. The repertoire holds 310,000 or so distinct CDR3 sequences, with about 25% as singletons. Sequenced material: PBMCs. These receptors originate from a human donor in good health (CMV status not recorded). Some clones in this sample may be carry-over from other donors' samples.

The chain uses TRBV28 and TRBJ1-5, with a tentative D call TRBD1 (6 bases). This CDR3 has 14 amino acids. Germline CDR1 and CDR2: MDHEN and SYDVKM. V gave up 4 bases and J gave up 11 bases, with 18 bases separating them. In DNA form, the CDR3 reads TGTGCCAGCAGTTCCCAGGTACCAGGGGCGGCCCAGCATTTT. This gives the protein CASSSQVPGAAQHF. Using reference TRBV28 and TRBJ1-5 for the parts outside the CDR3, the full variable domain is DVKVTQSSRYLVKRTGEKVFLECVQDMDHENMFWYRQDPGLGLRLIYFSYDVKMKEKGDIPEGYSVSREKKERFSLILESASTNQTSMYLCASSSQVPGAAQHFGDGTRLSIL.

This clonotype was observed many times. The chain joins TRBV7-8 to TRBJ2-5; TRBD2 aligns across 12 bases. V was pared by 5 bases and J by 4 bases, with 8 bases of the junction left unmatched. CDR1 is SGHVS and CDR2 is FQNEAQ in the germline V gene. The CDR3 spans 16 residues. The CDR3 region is CASSKASGGAGETQYF. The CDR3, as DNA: TGTGCCAGCAGCAAAGCTAGCGGGGGGGCCGGAGAGACCCAGTACTTC.

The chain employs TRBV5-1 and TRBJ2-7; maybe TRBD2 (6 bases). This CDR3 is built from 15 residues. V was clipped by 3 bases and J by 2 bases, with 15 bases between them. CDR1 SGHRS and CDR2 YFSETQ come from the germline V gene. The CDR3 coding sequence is TGCGCCAGCAGCTCAGGCGGGATCCTCGCCTACGAGCAGTACTTC. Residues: CASSSGGILAYEQYF.

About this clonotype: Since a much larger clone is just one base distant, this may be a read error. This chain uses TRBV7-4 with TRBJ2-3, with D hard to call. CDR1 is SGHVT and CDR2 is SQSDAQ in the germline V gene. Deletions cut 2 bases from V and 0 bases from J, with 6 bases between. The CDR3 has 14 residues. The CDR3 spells CASSLMRSTDTQYF. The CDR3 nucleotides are TGTGCCAGCAGCTTAATGCGGAGCACAGATACGCAGTATTTT.

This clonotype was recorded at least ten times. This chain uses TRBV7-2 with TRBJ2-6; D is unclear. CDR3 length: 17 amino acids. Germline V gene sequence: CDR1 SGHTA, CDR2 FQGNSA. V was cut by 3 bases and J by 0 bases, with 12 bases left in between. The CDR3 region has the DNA TGTGCCAGCAGCTTTGGCATCGACCACTCTGGGGCCAACGTCCTGACTTTC. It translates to CASSFGIDHSGANVLTF.

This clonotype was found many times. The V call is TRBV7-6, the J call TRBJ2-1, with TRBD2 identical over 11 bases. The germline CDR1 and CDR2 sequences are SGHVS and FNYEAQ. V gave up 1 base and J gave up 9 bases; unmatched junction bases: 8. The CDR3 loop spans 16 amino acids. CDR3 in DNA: TGTGCCAGCAGCTTAGTACCCCTAGCGGGAGGTTTTGAGCAGTTCTTC. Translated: CASSLVPLAGGFEQFF.

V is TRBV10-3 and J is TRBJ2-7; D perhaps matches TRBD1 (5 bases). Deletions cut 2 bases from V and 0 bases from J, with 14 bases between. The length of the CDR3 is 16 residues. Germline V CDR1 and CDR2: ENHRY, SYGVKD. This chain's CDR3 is CAISEGAALLSYEQYF. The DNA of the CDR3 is TGTGCCATCAGTGAGGGGGCAGCCCTACTCTCCTACGAGCAGTACTTC.

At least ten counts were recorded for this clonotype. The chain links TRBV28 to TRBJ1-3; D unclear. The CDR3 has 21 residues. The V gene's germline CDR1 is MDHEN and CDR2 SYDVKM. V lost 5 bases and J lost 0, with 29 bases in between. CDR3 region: CASSPDPRRTRNPFSGNTIYF. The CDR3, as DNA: TGTGCCAGCAGTCCCGACCCCAGACGAACTCGAAACCCGTTCTCTGGAAACACCATATATTTT.

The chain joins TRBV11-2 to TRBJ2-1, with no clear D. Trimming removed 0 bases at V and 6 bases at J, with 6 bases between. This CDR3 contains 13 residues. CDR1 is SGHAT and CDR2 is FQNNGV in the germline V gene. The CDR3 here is CASSLDLGNEQFF. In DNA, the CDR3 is TGTGCCAGCAGCTTAGATCTGGGCAATGAGCAGTTCTTC.

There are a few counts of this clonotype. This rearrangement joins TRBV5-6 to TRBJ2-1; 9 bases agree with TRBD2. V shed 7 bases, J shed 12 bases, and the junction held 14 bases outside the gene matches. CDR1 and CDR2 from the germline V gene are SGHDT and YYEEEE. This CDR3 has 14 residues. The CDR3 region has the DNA TGTGCCAGCGGAGAGACTAGCGGTAGGCGAGGGCAGTTCTTC. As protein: CASGETSGRRGQFF.

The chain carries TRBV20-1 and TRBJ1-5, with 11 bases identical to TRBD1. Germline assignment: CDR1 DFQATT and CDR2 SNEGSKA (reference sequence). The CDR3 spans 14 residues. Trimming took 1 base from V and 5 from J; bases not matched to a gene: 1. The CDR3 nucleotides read TGCAGTGCTAGAGCGGACAGGGGGCATCAGCCCCAGCATTTT. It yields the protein CSARADRGHQPQHF.

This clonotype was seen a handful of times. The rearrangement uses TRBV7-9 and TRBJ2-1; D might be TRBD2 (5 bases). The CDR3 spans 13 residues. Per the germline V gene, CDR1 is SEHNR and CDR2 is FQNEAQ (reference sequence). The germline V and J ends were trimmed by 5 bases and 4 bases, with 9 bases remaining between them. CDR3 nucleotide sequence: TGTGCCAGCAGCCCTCGGACTTACAATGAGCAGTTCTTC. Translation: CASSPRTYNEQFF.

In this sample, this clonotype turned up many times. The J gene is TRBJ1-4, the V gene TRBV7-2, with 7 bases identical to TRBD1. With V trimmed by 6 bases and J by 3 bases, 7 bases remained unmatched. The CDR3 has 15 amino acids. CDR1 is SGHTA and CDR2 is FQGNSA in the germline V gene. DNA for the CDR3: TGTGCCAGCAGAAAAACCGGGACAGCTAATGAAAAACTGTTTTTT. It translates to CASRKTGTANEKLFF.

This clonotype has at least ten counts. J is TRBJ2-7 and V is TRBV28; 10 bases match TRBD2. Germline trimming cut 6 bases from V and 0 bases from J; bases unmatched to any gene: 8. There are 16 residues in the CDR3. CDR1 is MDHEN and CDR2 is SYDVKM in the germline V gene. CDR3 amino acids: CASSGGGTSDSYEQYF. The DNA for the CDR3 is TGTGCCAGCAGCGGCGGTGGGACTAGCGACTCCTACGAGCAGTACTTC. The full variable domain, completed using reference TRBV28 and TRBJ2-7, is DVKVTQSSRYLVKRTGEKVFLECVQDMDHENMFWYRQDPGLGLRLIYFSYDVKMKEKGDIPEGYSVSREKKERFSLILESASTNQTSMYLCASSGGGTSDSYEQYFGPGTRLTVT.

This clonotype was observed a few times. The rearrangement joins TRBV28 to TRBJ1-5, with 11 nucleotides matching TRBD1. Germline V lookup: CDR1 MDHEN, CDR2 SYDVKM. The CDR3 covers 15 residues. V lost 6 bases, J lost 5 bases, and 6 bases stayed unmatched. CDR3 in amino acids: CASSPDRGPDQPQHF. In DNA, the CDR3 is TGTGCCAGCAGCCCGGACAGGGGGCCGGATCAGCCCCAGCATTTT.

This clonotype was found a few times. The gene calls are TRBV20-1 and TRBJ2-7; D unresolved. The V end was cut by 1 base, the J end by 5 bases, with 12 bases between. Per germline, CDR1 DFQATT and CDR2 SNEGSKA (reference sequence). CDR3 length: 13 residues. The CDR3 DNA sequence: TGCAGTGCTAGAGGAGACAAAAGGGACGAGCAGTACTTC. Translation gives CSARGDKRDEQYF.

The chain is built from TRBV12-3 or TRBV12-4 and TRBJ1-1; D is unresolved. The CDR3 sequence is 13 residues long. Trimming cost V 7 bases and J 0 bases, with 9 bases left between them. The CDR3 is CASNRHMNTEAFF. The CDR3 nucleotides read TGTGCCAGCAATCGACACATGAACACTGAAGCTTTCTTT.

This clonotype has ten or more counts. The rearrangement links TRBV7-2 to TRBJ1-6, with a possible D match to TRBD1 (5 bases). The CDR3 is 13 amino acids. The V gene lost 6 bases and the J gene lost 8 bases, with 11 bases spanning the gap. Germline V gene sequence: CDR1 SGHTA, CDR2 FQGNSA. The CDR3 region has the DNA TGTGCCAGCAGGCCAGACAGCTATTCACCCCTCCACTTT. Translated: CASRPDSYSPLHF.

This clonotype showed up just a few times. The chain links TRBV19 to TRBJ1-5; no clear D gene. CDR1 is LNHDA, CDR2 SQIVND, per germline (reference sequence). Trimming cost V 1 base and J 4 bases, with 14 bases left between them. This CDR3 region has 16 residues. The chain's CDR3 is CASSIGFRRTNQPQHF. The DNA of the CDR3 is TGTGCCAGTAGTATAGGATTCCGACGTACGAATCAGCCCCAGCATTTT.

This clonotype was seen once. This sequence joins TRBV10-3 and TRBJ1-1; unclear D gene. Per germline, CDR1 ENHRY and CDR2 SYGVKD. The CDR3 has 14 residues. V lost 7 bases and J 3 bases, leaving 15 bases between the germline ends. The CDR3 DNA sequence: TGTGCCATCAAAATAGCGCCCTCTCACACTGAAGCTTTCTTT. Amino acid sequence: CAIKIAPSHTEAFF.

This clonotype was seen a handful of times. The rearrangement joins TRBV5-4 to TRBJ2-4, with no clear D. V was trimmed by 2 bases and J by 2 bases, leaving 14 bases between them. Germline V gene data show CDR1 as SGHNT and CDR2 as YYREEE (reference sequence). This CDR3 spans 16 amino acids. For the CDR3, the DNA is TGTGCCAGCAGCTTCTTCTCTGGGGTGTCCAAAAACATTCAGTACTTC. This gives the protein CASSFFSGVSKNIQYF.

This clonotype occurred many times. The CDR3, as DNA: TGTGCCAGCAGCTTTGGGGGGAGGGTGCAGTTCTTC. Its protein is CASSFGGRVQFF. This chain links TRBV7-2 with TRBJ2-1; 7 bases are a match to TRBD2. Germline loops: CDR1 SGHTA, CDR2 FQGNSA. With V trimmed by 3 bases and J by 12 bases, 5 bases remained unmatched. This CDR3 contains 12 residues.

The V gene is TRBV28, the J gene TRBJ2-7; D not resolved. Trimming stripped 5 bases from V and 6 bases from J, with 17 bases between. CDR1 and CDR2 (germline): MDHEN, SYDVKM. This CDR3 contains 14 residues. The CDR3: CASSTGPSSGEQYF. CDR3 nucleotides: TGTGCCAGCAGTACTGGTCCTTCCTCGGGCGAGCAGTACTTC. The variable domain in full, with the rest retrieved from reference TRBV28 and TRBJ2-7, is DVKVTQSSRYLVKRTGEKVFLECVQDMDHENMFWYRQDPGLGLRLIYFSYDVKMKEKGDIPEGYSVSREKKERFSLILESASTNQTSMYLCASSTGPSSGEQYFGPGTRLTVT.

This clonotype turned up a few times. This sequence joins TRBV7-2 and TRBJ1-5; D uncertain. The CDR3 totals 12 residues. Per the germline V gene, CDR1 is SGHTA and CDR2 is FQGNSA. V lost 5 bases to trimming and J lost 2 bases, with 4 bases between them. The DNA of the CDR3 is TGTGCCAGCAGCCCCCGCAATCAGCCCCAGCATTTT. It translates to CASSPRNQPQHF.

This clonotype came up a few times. DNA of the CDR3: TGCAGTGCTAGAGCCCTCAGGGGGGGGTACAATGAGCAGTTCTTC. Its protein is CSARALRGGYNEQFF. The chain combines TRBV20-1 with TRBJ2-1, with D perhaps given as TRBD1 or TRBD2 (7 bases each). V dropped 1 base and J dropped 4 bases, with 14 bases sitting between them. Germline V lookup: CDR1 DFQATT, CDR2 SNEGSKA (reference sequence). This CDR3 region has 15 residues.

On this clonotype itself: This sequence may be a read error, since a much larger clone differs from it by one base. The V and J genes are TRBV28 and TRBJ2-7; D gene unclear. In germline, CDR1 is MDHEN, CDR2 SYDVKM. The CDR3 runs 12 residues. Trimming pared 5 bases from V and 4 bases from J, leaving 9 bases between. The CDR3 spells CASSAIRYEQYF. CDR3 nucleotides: TGTGCCAGCAGTGCCATTCGATACGAGCAGTACTTC.